This T cell receptor (beta chain) was recovered during a study of response to subunit inactivated influenza vaccine. Points from the study as a whole: Each seasonal influenza vaccination recruits few new T cells, the authors suggested.

The CDR3 has 15 amino acids. In germline, CDR1 is MNHEY, CDR2 SMNVEV (reference sequence). V lost 2 bases and J lost 0, with 8 bases in between. This clonotype was observed at least ten times. Its target is not known. MiXCR, applied by TCRdb to the RT-PCR reads, yields one record per CDR3 protein. The sample has about 500,000 distinct CDR3 sequences, 10% to 15% seen once. Specimen: PBMCs from blood, collected 40 to 50 days after vaccination. This receptor was identified in a man between 50 and 59 years old who received an inactivated influenza vaccine. This chain uses TRBV27 with TRBJ2-1; D gene uncertain. The CDR3, as DNA: TGTGCCAGCAGTTTAACCCTCAGCTCCTACAATGAGCAGTTCTTC. Amino acid sequence: CASSLTLSSYNEQFF.